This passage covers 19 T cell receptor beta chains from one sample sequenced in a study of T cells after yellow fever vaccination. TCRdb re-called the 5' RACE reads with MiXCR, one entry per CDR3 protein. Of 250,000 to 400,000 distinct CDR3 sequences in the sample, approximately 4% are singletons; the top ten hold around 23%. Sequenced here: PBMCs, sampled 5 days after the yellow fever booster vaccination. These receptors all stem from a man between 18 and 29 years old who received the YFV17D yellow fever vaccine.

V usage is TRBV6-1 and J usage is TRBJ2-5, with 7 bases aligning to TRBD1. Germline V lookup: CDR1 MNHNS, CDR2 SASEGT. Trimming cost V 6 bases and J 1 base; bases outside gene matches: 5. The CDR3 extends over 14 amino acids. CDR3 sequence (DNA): TGTGCCAGCAGGGTGACAGGGCCCCAAGAGACCCAGTACTTC. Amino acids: CASRVTGPQETQYF.

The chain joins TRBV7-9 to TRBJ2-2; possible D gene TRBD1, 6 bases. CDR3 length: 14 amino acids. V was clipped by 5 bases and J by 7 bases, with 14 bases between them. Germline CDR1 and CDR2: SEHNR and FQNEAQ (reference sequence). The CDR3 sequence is CASSVARGNGELFF. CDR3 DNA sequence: TGTGCCAGCAGCGTCGCCAGGGGAAACGGGGAGCTGTTTTTT.

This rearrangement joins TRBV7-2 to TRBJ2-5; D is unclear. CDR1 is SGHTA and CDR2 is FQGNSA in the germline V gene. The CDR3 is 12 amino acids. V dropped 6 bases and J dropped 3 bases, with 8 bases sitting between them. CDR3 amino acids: CASSPQKETQYF. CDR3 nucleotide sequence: TGTGCCAGCAGTCCCCAAAAAGAGACCCAGTACTTC.

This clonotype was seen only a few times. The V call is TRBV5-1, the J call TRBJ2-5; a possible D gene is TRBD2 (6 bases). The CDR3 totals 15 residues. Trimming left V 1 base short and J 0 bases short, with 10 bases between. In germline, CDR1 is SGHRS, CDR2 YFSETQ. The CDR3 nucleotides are TGCGCCAGCAGCTTGTACCGGGGGTACCAAGAGACCCAGTACTTC. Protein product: CASSLYRGYQETQYF.

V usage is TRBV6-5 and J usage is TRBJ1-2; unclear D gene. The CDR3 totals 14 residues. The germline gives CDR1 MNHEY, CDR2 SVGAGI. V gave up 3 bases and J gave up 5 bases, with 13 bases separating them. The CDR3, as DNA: TGTGCCAGCAGTTATGGTGGCGGCGGTTATGGCTACACCTTC. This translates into CASSYGGGGYGYTF.

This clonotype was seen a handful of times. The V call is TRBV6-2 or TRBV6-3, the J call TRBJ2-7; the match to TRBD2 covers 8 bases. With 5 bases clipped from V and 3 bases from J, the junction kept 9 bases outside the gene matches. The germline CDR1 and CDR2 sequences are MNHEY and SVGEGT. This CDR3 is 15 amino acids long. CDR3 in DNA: TGTGCCAGCAGTCCGGTTCAGCGGGGGCGCTACGAGCAGTACGTC. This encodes CASSPVQRGRYEQYV.

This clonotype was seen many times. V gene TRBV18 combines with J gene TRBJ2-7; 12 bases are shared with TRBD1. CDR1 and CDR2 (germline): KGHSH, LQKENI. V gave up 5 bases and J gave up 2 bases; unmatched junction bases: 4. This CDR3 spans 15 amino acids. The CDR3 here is CASSSGTGGAYEQYF. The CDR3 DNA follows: TGTGCCAGCTCATCCGGGACAGGGGGCGCCTACGAGCAGTACTTC.

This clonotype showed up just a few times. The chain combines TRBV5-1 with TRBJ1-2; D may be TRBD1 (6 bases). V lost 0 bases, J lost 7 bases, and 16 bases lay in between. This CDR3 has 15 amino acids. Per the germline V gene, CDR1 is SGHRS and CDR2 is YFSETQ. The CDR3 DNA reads TGCGCCAGCAGCTTGGAAACAGGGAACCTTGGTGGCTACACCTTC. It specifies CASSLETGNLGGYTF.

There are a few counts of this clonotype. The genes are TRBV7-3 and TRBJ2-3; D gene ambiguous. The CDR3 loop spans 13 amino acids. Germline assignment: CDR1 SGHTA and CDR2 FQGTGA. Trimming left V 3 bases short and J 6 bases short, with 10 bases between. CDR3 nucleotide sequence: TGTGCCAGCAGCTTCAGTTTAGGGGATACGCAGTATTTT. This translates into CASSFSLGDTQYF.

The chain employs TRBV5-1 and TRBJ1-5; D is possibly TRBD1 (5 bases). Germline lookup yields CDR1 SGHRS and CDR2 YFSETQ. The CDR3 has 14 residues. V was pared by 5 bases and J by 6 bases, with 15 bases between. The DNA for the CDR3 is TGCGCCAGCAGTTCAGGGTCCCCGGGTCAGCCCCAGCATTTT. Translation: CASSSGSPGQPQHF.

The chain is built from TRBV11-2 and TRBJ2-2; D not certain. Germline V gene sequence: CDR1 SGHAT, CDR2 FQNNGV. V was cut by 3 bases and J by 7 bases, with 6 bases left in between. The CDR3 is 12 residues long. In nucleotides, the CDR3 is TGTGCCAGCAGCTTTCTTAGCGGGGAGCTGTTTTTT. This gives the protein CASSFLSGELFF. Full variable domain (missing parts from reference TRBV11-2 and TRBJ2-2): EAGVAQSPRYKIIEKRQSVAFWCNPISGHATLYWYQQILGQGPKLLIQFQNNGVVDDSQLPKDRFSAERLKGVDSTLKIQPAKLEDSAVYLCASSFLSGELFFGEGSRLTVL.

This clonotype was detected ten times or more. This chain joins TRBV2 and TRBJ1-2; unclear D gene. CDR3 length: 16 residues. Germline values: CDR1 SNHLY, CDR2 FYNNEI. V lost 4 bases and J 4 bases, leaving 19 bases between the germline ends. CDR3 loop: CASSGYLFNTPYGYTF. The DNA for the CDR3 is TGTGCCAGCAGTGGTTACCTATTTAACACCCCCTATGGCTACACCTTC.

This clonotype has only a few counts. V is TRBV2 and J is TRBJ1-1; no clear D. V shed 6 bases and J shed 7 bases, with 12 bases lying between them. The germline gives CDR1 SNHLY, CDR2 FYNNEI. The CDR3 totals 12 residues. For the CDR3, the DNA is TGTGCCAGCAGCAGCGGGTTCGGTGAAGCTTTCTTT. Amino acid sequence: CASSSGFGEAFF.

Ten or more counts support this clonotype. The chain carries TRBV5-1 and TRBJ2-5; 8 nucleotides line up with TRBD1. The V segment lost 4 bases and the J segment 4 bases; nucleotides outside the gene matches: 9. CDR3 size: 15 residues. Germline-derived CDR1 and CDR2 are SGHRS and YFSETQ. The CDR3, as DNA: TGCGCCAGCAGCCAGCGGACAGGGCGAGGAGAGACCCAGTACTTC. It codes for CASSQRTGRGETQYF.

The CDR3 DNA sequence: TGTGCCACCAGTGACGGACAGTACACAGATACGCAGTATTTT. It codes for CATSDGQYTDTQYF. This chain joins TRBV24-1 and TRBJ2-3, with D possibly matching TRBD1 (6 bases). CDR3 length equals 14 residues. V was shortened by 4 bases and J by 2 bases, with 9 bases between the two germline ends. Germline V CDR1 and CDR2: KGHDR, SFDVKD.

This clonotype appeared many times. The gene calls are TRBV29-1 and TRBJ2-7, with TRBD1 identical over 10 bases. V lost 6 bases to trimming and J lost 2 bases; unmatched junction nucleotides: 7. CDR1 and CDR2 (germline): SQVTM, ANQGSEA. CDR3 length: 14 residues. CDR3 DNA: TGCAGCGTGAGACCGGGACAGGGGACCTACGAGCAGTACTTC. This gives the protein CSVRPGQGTYEQYF.

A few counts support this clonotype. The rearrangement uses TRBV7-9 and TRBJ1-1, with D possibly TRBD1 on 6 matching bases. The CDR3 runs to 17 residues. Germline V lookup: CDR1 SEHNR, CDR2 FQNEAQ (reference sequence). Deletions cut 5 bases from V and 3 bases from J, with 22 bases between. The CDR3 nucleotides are TGTGCCAGCAGCCTAAGAGGGGGACGCCTAACCCACACTGAAGCTTTCTTT. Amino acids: CASSLRGGRLTHTEAFF. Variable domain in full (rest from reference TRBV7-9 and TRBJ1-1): DTGVSQNPRHKITKRGQNVTFRCDPISEHNRLYWYRQTLGQGPEFLTYFQNEAQLEKSRLLSDRFSAERPKGSFSTLEIQRTEQGDSAMYLCASSLRGGRLTHTEAFFGQGTRLTVV.

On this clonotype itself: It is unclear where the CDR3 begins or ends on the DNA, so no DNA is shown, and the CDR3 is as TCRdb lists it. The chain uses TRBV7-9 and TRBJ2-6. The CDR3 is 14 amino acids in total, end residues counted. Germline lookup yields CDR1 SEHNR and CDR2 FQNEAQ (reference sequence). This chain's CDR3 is CASSTTFGANVLTF.

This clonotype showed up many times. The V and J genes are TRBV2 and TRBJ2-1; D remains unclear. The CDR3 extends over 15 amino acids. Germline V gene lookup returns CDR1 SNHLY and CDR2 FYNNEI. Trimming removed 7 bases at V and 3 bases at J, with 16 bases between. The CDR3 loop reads CASNGADQHYNEQFF. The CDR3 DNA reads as TGTGCCAGCAATGGAGCTGACCAGCACTACAATGAGCAGTTCTTC.